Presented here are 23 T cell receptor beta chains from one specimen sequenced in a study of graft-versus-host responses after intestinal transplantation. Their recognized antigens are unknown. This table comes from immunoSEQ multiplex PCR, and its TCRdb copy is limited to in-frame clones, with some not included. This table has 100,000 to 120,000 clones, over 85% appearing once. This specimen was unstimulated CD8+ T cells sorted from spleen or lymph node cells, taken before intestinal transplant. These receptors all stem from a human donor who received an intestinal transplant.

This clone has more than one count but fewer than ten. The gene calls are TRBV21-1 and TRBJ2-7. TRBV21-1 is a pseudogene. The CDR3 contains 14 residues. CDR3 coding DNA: TGTGCCAGCAGTATCCGGGACGGATGCTACGAGCAGTACTTC. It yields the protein CASSIRDGCYEQYF.

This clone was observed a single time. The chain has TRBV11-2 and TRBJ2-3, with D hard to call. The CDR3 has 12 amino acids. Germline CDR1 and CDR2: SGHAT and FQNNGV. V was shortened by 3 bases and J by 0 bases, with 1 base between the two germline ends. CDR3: CASSFSTDTQYF. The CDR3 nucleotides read TGTGCCAGCAGCTTTAGCACAGATACGCAGTATTTT.

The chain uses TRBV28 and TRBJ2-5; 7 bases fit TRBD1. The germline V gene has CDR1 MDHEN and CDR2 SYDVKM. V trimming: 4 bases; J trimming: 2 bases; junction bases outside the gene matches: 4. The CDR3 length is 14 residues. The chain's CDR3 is CASSSRDSQETQYF. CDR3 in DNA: TGTGCCAGCAGTTCCCGGGACAGTCAAGAGACCCAGTACTTC.

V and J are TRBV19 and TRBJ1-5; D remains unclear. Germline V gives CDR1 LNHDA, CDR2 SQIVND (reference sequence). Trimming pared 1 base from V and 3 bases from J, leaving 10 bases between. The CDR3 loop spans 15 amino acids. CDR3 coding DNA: TGTGCCAGTAGTATAGTCCCACAGAACAATCAGCCCCAGCATTTT. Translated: CASSIVPQNNQPQHF.

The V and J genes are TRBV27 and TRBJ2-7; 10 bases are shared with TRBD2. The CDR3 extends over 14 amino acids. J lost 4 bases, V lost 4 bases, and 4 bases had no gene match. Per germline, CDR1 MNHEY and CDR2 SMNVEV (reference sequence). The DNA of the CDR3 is TGTGCCAGCAGTTCTAGCGGGAGTGTTTACGAGCAGTACTTC. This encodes CASSSSGSVYEQYF.

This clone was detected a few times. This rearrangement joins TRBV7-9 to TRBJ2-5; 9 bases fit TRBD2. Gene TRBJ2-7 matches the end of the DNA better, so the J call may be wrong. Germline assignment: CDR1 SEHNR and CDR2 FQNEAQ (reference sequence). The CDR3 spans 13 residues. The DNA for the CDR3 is TGTGCCAGCAGCCCTAGCGGGACCTACGAGCAGTACTTC. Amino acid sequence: CASSPSGTYEQYF.

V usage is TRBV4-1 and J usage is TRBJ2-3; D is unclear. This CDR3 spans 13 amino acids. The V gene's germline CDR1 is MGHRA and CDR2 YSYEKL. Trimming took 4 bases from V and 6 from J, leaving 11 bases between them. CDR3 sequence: CASSLPPSDTQYF. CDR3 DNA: TGCGCCAGCAGCCTCCCGCCATCGGATACGCAGTATTTT.

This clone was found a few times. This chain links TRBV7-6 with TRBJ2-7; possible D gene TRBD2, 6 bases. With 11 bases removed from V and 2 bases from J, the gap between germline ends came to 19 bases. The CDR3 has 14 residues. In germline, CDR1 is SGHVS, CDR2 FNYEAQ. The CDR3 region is CAVWGEAPPYEQYF. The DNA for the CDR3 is TGTGCCGTTTGGGGGGAGGCCCCTCCCTACGAGCAGTACTTC.

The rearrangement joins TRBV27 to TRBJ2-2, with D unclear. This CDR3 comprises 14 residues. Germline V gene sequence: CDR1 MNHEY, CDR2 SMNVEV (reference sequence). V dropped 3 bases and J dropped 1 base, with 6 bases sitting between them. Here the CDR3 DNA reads TGTGCCAGCAGTTTCAGAGGGAACACCGGGGAGCTGTTTTTT. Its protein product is CASSFRGNTGELFF.

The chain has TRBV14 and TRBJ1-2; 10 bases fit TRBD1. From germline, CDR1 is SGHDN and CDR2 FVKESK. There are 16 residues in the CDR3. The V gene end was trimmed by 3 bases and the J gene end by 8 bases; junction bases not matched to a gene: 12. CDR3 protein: CASSHTPRQGARGYTF. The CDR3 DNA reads TGTGCCAGCAGCCACACCCCCCGACAGGGGGCGCGAGGCTACACCTTC. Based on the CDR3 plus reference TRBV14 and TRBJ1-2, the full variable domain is EAGVTQFPSHSVIEKGQTVTLRCDPISGHDNLYWYRRVMGKEIKFLLHFVKESKQDESGMPNNRFLAERTGGTYSTLKVQPAELEDSGVYFCASSHTPRQGARGYTFGSGTRLTVV.

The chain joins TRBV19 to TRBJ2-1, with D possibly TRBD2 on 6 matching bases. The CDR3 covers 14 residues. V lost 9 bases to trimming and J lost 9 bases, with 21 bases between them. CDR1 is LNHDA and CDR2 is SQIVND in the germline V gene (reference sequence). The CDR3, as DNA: TGTGCCAGCACCAGCGGGTCGCGTGACCCTGAGCAGTTCTTC. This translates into CASTSGSRDPEQFF.

The CDR3 spells CASFNPGQDLLLHTYGYTF. DNA for the CDR3: TGCGCCAGTTTTAATCCGGGACAGGATCTCTTACTTCACACGTATGGCTACACCTTC. The chain combines TRBV4-1 with TRBJ1-2, with TRBD1 identical over 8 bases. V was clipped by 9 bases and J by 5 bases; unmatched bases: 26. Germline values: CDR1 MGHRA, CDR2 YSYEKL. This CDR3 is built from 19 residues.

CDR3 loop: CASSQEVDEQFF. The CDR3 DNA reads TGTGCCAGCAGCCAAGAGGTGGATGAGCAGTTCTTC. The V gene is TRBV4-2, the J gene TRBJ2-1, with D hard to call. The CDR3 totals 12 residues. CDR1 is LGHNA, CDR2 YNFKEQ, per germline. V was cut by 0 bases and J by 8 bases, with 5 bases left in between.

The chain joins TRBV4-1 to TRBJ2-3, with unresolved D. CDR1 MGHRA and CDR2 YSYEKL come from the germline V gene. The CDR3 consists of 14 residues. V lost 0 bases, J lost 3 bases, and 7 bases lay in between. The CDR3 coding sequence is TGCGCCAGCAGCCAAGATTGGGGAACAGATACGCAGTATTTT. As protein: CASSQDWGTDTQYF.

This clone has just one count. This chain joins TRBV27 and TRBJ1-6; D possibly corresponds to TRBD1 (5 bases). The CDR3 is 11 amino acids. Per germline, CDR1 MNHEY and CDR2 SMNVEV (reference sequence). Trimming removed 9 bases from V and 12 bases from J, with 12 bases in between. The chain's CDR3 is CASSGVGPLHF. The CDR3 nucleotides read TGTGCCAGTTCGGGGGTGGGACCCCTCCACTTT.

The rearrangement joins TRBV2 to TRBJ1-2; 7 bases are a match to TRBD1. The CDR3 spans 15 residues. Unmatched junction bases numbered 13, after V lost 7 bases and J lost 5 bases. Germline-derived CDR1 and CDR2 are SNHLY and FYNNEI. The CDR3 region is CASTTDPGGLYGYTF. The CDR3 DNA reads TGTGCCAGCACCACAGACCCAGGGGGACTTTATGGCTACACCTTC.

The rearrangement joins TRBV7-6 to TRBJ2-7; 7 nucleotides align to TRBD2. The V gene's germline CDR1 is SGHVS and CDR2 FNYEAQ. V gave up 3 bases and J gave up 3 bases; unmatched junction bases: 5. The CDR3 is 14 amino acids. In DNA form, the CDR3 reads TGTGCCAGCAGCTTTAAAGCGGGGAGCTACGAGCAGTACTTC. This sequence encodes CASSFKAGSYEQYF.

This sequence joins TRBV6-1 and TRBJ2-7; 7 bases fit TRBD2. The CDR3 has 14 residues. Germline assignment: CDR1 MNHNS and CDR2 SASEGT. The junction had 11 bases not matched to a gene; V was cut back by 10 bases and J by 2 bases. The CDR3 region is CATALSGLPYEQYF. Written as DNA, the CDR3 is TGTGCCACCGCTCTTAGCGGGCTACCCTACGAGCAGTACTTC.

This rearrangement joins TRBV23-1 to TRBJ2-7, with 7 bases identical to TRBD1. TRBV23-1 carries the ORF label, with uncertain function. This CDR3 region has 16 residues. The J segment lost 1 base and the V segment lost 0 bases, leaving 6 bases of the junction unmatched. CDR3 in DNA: TGCGCCAGCAGTCAATCGAGAAAGGGGGCATCCTACGAGCAGTACTTC. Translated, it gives CASSQSRKGASYEQYF.

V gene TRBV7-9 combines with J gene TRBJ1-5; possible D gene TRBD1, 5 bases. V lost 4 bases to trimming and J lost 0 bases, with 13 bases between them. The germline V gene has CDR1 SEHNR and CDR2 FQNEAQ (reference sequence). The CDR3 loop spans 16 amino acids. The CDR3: CASSSGGAISNQPQHF. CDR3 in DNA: TGTGCCAGCAGCTCCGGAGGGGCGATTAGCAATCAGCCCCAGCATTTT.

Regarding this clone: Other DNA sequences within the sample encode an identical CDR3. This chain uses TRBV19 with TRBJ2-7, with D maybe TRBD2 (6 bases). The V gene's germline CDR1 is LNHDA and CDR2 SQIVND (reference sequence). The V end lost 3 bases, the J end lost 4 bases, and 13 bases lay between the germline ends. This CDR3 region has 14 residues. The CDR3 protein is CASSMAGSLYEQYF. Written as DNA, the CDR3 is TGTGCCAGTAGTATGGCCGGGAGTTTATACGAGCAGTACTTC. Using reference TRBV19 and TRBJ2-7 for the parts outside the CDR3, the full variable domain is DGGITQSPKYLFRKEGQNVTLSCEQNLNHDAMYWYRQDPGQGLRLIYYSQIVNDFQKGDIAEGYSVSREKKESFPLTVTSAQKNPTAFYLCASSMAGSLYEQYFGPGTRLTVT.

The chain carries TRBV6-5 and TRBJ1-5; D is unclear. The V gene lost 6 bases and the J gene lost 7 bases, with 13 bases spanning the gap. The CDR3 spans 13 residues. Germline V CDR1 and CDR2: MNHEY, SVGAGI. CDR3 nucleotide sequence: TGTGCCAGCAGCTGGGGTGGAAGGCAGCCCCAGCATTTT. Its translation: CASSWGGRQPQHF.

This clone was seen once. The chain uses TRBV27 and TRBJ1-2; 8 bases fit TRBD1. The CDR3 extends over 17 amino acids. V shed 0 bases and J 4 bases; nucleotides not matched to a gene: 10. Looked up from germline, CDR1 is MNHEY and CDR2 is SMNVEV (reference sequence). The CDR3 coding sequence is TGTGCCAGCAGTTTATCGTCCGGGACAGGAGGTACCTATGGCTACACCTTC. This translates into CASSLSSGTGGTYGYTF.